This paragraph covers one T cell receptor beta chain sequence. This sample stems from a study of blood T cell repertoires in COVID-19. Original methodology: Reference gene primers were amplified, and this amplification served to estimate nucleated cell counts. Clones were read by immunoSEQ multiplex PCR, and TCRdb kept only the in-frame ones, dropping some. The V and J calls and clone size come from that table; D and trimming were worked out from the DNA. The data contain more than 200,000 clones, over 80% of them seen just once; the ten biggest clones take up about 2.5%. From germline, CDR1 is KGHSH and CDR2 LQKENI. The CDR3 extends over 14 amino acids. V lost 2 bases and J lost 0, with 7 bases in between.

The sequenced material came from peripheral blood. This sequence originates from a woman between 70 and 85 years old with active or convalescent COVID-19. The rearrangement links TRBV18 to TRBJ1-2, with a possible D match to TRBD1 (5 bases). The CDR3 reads CASSPGGANYGYTF. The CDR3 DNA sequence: TGTGCCAGCTCACCAGGAGGGGCTAACTATGGCTACACCTTC.